Listed below are T cell receptor beta chains from one sample, sequenced in a study of vaccination effects on CD4 cells after COVID-19. Some clones are missing from TCRdb's copy, which holds only in-frame ones; the method was immunoSEQ multiplex PCR. The sample has around 67,000 clones, 80% to 85% seen once; the top ten hold approximately 1.2%. These receptors have no identified antigens. This specimen was CD4+ T cells from PBMCs cultured with HCoV-229E spike peptides, taken after COVID-19 vaccination. These receptors originate from a human donor who received a COVID-19 vaccine. Both conserved end residues are part of each CDR3. D genes are given only for firm matches.

V,J,D,CDR3
TRBV5-1,TRBJ1-2,.,CASSLDAGTYGYTF
TRBV5-1,TRBJ1-5,.,CASSLFVGEQPQHF
TRBV9,TRBJ1-1,.,CASSDGQLNTEAFF
TRBV6-6,TRBJ1-3,.,CASRSSGNTIYF
TRBV11-2,TRBJ1-1,TRBD1,CASSRTGGAFF
TRBV9,TRBJ2-1,TRBD2,CASSDTSGVVSEQFF
TRBV27,TRBJ1-4,.,CASSLTGQGGEKLFF
TRBV7-2,TRBJ1-5,.,CASSLADGQPQHF
TRBV19,TRBJ2-2,TRBD2,CASSPGTSRDSYTGELFF
TRBV4-3,TRBJ1-6,.,CASSQLGALDNSPLHF
TRBV19,TRBJ1-3,.,CATRDIAGRNTIYF
TRBV24-1,TRBJ1-5,TRBD1,CATSDRRTGGRWEPQHF
TRBV9,TRBJ2-3,.,CASSVGSGLFTDTQYF
TRBV2,TRBJ1-6,TRBD1,CASSENRGLGSPLHF
TRBV9,TRBJ2-3,TRBD2,CASSALWGASGADTQYF
TRBV5-4,TRBJ2-2,.,CASSLDLVGELFF
TRBV5-1,TRBJ2-5,TRBD2,CASTSGTSVETQYF
TRBV5-1,TRBJ1-3,.,CASSLNLADTIYF
TRBV12-5,TRBJ2-3,.,CASGGGTILADTQYF
TRBV5-4,TRBJ2-1,TRBD2,CASSLGGGSSYNEQFF
TRBV2,TRBJ1-5,.,CASNPLGGINQPQHF
TRBV18,TRBJ2-5,.,CASSRGQQIEETQYF
TRBV5-1,TRBJ1-2,.,CASSYQSNYGYTF
TRBV18,TRBJ2-3,.,CASSPPGSDTQYF
TRBV2,TRBJ2-5,.,CASSAERETQYF
TRBV28,TRBJ1-5,.,CASSFRDQPQHF
TRBV5-1,TRBJ2-5,.,CASSSQGSETQYF
TRBV6-4,TRBJ1-2,.,CASSESQGLFSGYTF
TRBV5-8,TRBJ2-5,TRBD1,CASSRDRGGTQYF
TRBV3-1/TRBV3-2,TRBJ1-6,TRBD1,CASSAGGYNSPLHF
TRBV6-5,TRBJ1-3,.,CASMEDFAGNTIYF
TRBV5-1,TRBJ2-3,.,CASSLQGGTDTQYF
TRBV24-1,TRBJ1-5,.,CATAQGGQPQHF
TRBV4-1,TRBJ1-4,.,CASRPLGDALNEKLFF
TRBV5-1,TRBJ1-2,TRBD1,CASSSTGGAYYGYTF
TRBV18,TRBJ2-5,TRBD1,CASSPMGQGETQYF
TRBV29-1,TRBJ1-1,.,CSARGLSEAFF
TRBV10-2,TRBJ2-1,.,CASSESGLDMNEQFF
TRBV6-5,TRBJ1-1,.,CASSRTRSNTEAFF
TRBV27,TRBJ1-2,TRBD1,CASSNRTGGDYGYTF
TRBV19,TRBJ2-6,.,CASSIFFGSGANVLTF
TRBV12-3/TRBV12-4,TRBJ2-5,.,CASQSYQETQYF
TRBV3-1/TRBV3-2,TRBJ2-3,TRBD1,CASSQAGQGRDTQYF
TRBV14,TRBJ1-1,.,CASSQIPSGGAFF
TRBV7-9,TRBJ2-2,TRBD1,CASSPQIRDRVSAGELFF
TRBV5-4,TRBJ1-3,TRBD1,CASSAGTGGSGNTIYF
TRBV5-6,TRBJ2-3,TRBD2,CASSLTSGGSSTDTQYF
TRBV5-1,TRBJ2-3,.,CASSLEGIYTDTQYF
TRBV18,TRBJ2-3,TRBD2,CASSPQSGGSTDTQYF
TRBV5-6,TRBJ2-5,TRBD2,CASSLLGGIGETQYF
TRBV5-1,TRBJ2-2,TRBD1,CASSLAGQMNTGELFF
TRBV13,TRBJ2-2,.,CASSLGWGTNTGELFF
TRBV5-3,TRBJ1-5,.,CARSSRDPQHF
TRBV27,TRBJ1-3,.,CASSSSGSGNTIYF
TRBV5-5,TRBJ1-1,TRBD1,CASSLSQGTTEAFF
TRBV19,TRBJ2-3,TRBD2,CASSMRLAATDTQYF
TRBV7-9,TRBJ2-3,.,CASSRDEDTQYF
TRBV7-3,TRBJ2-1,.,CASSFGQNNEQFF
TRBV2,TRBJ2-1,TRBD2,CASTAGATYNEQFF